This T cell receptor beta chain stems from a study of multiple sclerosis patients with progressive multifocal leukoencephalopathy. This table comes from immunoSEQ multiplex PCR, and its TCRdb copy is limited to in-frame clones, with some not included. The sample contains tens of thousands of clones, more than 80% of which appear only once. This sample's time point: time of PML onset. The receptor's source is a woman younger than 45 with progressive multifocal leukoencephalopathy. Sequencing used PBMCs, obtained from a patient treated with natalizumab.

The CDR3 nucleotides read TGTGCCAGCAGCGCCCTTAGCGGGGGCCTCGACAATGAGCAGTTCTTC. Translation gives CASSALSGGLDNEQFF. The chain recombines TRBV9 with TRBJ2-1, with 9 bases aligning to TRBD2. The germline V gene has CDR1 SGDLS and CDR2 YYNGEE. This CDR3 has 16 residues. Trimming cost V 3 bases and J 5 bases; bases outside gene matches: 9. The full variable domain, completed using reference TRBV9 and TRBJ2-1, is DSGVTQTPKHLITATGQRVTLRCSPRSGDLSVYWYQQSLDQGLQFLIQYYNGEERAKGNILERFSAQQFPDLHSELNLSSLELGDSALYFCASSALSGGLDNEQFFGPGTRLTVL.